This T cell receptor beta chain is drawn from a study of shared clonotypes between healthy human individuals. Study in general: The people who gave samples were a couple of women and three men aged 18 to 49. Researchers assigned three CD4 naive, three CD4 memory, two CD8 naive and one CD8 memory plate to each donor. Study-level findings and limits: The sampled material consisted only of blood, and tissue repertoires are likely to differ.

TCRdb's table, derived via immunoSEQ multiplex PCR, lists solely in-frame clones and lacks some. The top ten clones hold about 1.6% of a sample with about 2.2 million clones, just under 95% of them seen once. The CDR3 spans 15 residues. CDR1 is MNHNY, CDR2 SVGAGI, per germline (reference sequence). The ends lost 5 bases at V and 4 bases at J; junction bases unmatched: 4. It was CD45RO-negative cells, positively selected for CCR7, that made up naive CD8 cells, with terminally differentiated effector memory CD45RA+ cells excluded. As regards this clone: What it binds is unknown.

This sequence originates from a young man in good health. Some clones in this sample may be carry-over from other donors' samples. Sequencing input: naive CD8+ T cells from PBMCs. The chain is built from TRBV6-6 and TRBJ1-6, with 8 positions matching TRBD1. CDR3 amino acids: CASSTRTGYNSPLHF. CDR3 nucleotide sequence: TGTGCCAGCAGTACCCGGACAGGGTATAATTCACCCCTCCACTTT.